Listed below are T cell receptor beta chains from one sample, sequenced in a study of graft-versus-host responses after intestinal transplantation. TCRdb keeps only in-frame clones here, not all; method: immunoSEQ multiplex PCR. The sample consists of some 88,000 clones, 85% to 95% of them appearing once. For these receptors, no antigen is known. Sequencing was performed on unstimulated CD8+ T cells sorted from spleen or lymph node cells, taken before intestinal transplant. Source of these receptors: a human donor who received an intestinal transplant. The conserved cysteine and the conserved F or W are not part of the CDR3 here.

v_gene	CDR3aa
TRBV9	ASSVVEGSNTGELF
TRBV9	ASSAGTSGYEQY
TRBV2	ASSISDRGSYEQY
TRBV11-3	ASSPIAGEDTQY
TRBV4-3	ASSQDESNEQF
TRBV9	ASSAGGTGDEQY
TRBV4-3	ASSQDPSGAREDTQY
TRBV11-2	ASSPPSGTGVTEAF
TRBV27	ASSRLDPLNTQY
TRBV21-1	ASSRTICRGSTEAF
TRBV27	ASSQGAGTEAF
TRBV7-8	ASSWGQSSYNSPLH
TRBV15	ATSITTSPLYEQY
TRBV13	ASSLGQGGYEQY
TRBV4-3	ASSQELGQGRTDTQY
TRBV2	ASRAGTLVEGDTQY
TRBV7-9	ASSSEQGHRLLTGYT
TRBV27	ASSLGEDTEAF
TRBV5-6	ASSPTGDEQY
TRBV14	ASSSPGYEQY
TRBV28	ASSTPDSIPYEQY
TRBV19	ASSINGGSTDTQY